The rows below give T cell receptor beta chains drawn from one sample of a study of graft-versus-host responses after intestinal transplantation. These receptors lack a known antigen. Assay: immunoSEQ multiplex PCR; the TCRdb copy retains only in-frame clones and omits some. Among 84,000 or so clones listed, roughly 93% were seen once. This specimen consisted of unstimulated CD8+ T cells sorted from spleen or lymph node cells, obtained before transplant. All receptors derive from a human donor who was the organ donor for an intestinal transplant. The CDR3 runs from the conserved cysteine through the conserved F or W. Fields, in order: D gene, J gene, clone size, V gene, CDR3 protein, CDR3 DNA. The D gene is left open where the match is weak. Not all rows give a size; the values are once, few, many and, for expanded clones, a class.

d_gene: -
j_gene: TRBJ2-5
abundance: -
v_gene: TRBV27
CDR3aa: CASSLGAGPRHQETQYF
CDR3nt: TGTGCCAGCAGTTTAGGGGCGGGACCCCGGCACCAAGAGACCCAGTACTTC

d_gene: -
j_gene: TRBJ2-3
abundance: -
v_gene: TRBV15
CDR3aa: CATSRVTLRVTDTQYF
CDR3nt: TGTGCCACCAGCAGAGTGACTCTTCGGGTCACAGATACGCAGTATTTT

d_gene: -
j_gene: TRBJ1-2
abundance: -
v_gene: TRBV10-3
CDR3aa: CAISESRREKTF
CDR3nt: TGTGCCATCAGTGAGTCGAGGAGGGAAAAAACCTTC

d_gene: -
j_gene: TRBJ1-1
abundance: -
v_gene: TRBV7-2
CDR3aa: CASNRAAGMNTEAFF
CDR3nt: TGTGCCAGCAACCGGGCGGCAGGGATGAACACTGAAGCTTTCTTT

d_gene: TRBD2
j_gene: TRBJ2-3
abundance: -
v_gene: TRBV6-6
CDR3aa: CASSYPPSGSDTQYF
CDR3nt: TGTGCCAGCAGTTACCCCCCTAGCGGGAGCGATACGCAGTATTTT

d_gene: TRBD1
j_gene: TRBJ2-7
abundance: -
v_gene: TRBV19
CDR3aa: CASSSGTASYEQYF
CDR3nt: TGTGCCAGTAGCTCCGGGACAGCTTCCTACGAGCAGTACTTC

d_gene: -
j_gene: TRBJ2-7
abundance: -
v_gene: TRBV4-1
CDR3aa: CASSQGQGSYEQYF
CDR3nt: TGCGCCAGCAGCCAAGGTCAGGGGTCATACGAGCAGTACTTC

d_gene: TRBD2
j_gene: TRBJ2-7
abundance: few
v_gene: TRBV10-3
CDR3aa: CAITYGGSSYEQYF
CDR3nt: TGTGCCATCACTTACGGGGGGAGCTCCTACGAGCAGTACTTC

d_gene: TRBD2
j_gene: TRBJ2-2
abundance: once
v_gene: TRBV5-1
CDR3aa: CASSSRGAFTGELFF
CDR3nt: TGCGCCAGCAGCTCGCGGGGGGCTTTCACCGGGGAGCTGTTTTTT

d_gene: -
j_gene: TRBJ1-2
abundance: -
v_gene: TRBV6-5
CDR3aa: CASSLVSGPYGYTF
CDR3nt: TGTGCCAGCAGTTTAGTGTCAGGGCCCTATGGCTACACCTTC

d_gene: TRBD1
j_gene: TRBJ2-7
abundance: -
v_gene: TRBV6-5
CDR3aa: CASSSRDRVREQYF
CDR3nt: TGTGCCAGCAGTTCCCGGGACAGGGTAAGGGAGCAGTACTTC

d_gene: TRBD1
j_gene: TRBJ1-4
abundance: -
v_gene: TRBV7-9
CDR3aa: CASSSRTGLGEKLFF
CDR3nt: TGTGCCAGCAGCTCAAGGACAGGGCTTGGAGAAAAACTGTTTTTT

d_gene: TRBD2
j_gene: TRBJ2-1
abundance: -
v_gene: TRBV7-9
CDR3aa: CASSLAPLAADEQFF
CDR3nt: TGTGCCAGCAGCTTAGCGCCCCTAGCGGCAGATGAGCAGTTCTTC

d_gene: -
j_gene: TRBJ2-2
abundance: -
v_gene: TRBV5-5
CDR3aa: CASSSPGGWGTGELFF
CDR3nt: TGTGCCAGCAGCTCGCCGGGGGGCTGGGGCACCGGGGAGCTGTTTTTT

d_gene: TRBD2
j_gene: TRBJ2-3
abundance: -
v_gene: TRBV5-6
CDR3aa: CASLSGTSGFTDTQYF
CDR3nt: TGTGCCAGCTTGTCCGGGACTAGCGGGTTTACAGATACGCAGTATTTT

d_gene: -
j_gene: TRBJ2-2
abundance: -
v_gene: TRBV19
CDR3aa: CASSTLGAGELFF
CDR3nt: TGTGCCAGTAGTACTCTCGGGGCCGGGGAGCTGTTTTTT

d_gene: -
j_gene: TRBJ2-7
abundance: -
v_gene: TRBV28
CDR3aa: CASSSYYEQYF
CDR3nt: TGTGCCAGCAGTTCGTACTACGAGCAGTACTTC